This record covers a single T cell receptor beta chain. CDR1 MDHEN and CDR2 SYDVKM come from the germline V gene. V trimming: 6 bases; J trimming: 0 bases; junction bases outside the gene matches: 9. The CDR3 has 16 amino acids. This specimen comes from a study of blood T cell repertoires in COVID-19. Here immunoSEQ multiplex PCR was the method, and the copy in TCRdb shows in-frame clones only, minus some. The data hold 200,000 to 300,000 clones, with 88% observed a single time. This clonotype was sampled from a man in his 60s who had recovered from COVID-19. J is TRBJ1-1 and V is TRBV28; 8 bases line up with TRBD1. Material for sequencing was peripheral blood. The CDR3 reads CASRKGTGIMNTEAFF. As DNA, the CDR3 is TGTGCCAGCAGGAAGGGGACAGGCATCATGAACACTGAAGCTTTCTTT. The entire variable domain, with the rest obtained from reference TRBV28 and TRBJ1-1, is as follows: DVKVTQSSRYLVKRTGEKVFLECVQDMDHENMFWYRQDPGLGLRLIYFSYDVKMKEKGDIPEGYSVSREKKERFSLILESASTNQTSMYLCASRKGTGIMNTEAFFGQGTRLTVV.